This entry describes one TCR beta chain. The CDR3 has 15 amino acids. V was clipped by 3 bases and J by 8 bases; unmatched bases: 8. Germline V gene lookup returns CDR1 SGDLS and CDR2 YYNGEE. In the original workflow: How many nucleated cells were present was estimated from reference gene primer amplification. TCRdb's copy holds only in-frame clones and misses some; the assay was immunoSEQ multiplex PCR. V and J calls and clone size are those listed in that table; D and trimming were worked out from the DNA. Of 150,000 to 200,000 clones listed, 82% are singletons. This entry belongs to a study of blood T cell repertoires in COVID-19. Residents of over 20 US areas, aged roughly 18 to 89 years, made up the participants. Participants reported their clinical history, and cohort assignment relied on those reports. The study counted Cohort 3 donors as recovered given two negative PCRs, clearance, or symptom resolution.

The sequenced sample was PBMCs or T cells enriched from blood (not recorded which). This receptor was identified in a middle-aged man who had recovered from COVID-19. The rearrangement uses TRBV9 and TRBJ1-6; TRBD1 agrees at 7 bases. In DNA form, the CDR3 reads TGTGCCAGCAGCGACAGACAGGGAGTAGATTCACCCCTCCACTTT. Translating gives CASSDRQGVDSPLHF.